This TCR beta chain was found in a study of blood T cell repertoires in COVID-19. Study-level background: Specimens from acute and convalescent COVID-19 originated in the United States, Italy and Spain. PBMCs, B-cell-depleted T cells, or T cells were the source of the cDNA or gDNA that made up the material.

Germline CDR1 SSHAT, CDR2 FNYEAQ (reference sequence). J was trimmed by 1 base and V by 5 bases; bases with no gene match: 2. CDR3 length equals 13 residues. Profiled with immunoSEQ multiplex PCR; TCRdb holds only in-frame clones, not every one. The profile covers about 100,000 clones, with over 85% appearing a single time and about 4.2% taken by the ten largest. V is TRBV7-7 and J is TRBJ2-7; 7 bases line up with TRBD1. The specimen sequenced was peripheral blood. The clonotype originates from a human donor with COVID-19, enrolled during active disease. The donor label of this sample is uncertain. The CDR3 loop reads CASSQGQSYEQYF. The CDR3 coding sequence is TGTGCCAGCAGCCAGGGACAGTCCTACGAGCAGTACTTC. The entire variable domain, with the rest obtained from reference TRBV7-7 and TRBJ2-7, is as follows: GAGVSQSPRYKVTKRGQDVTLRCDPISSHATLYWYQQALGQGPEFLTYFNYEAQPDKSGLPSDRFSAERPEGSISTLTIQRTEQRDSAMYRCASSQGQSYEQYFGPGTRLTVT.